This T cell receptor beta chain comes out of a study of radiation and T cells in renal cell carcinoma (TCRdb year 2020). Looking at the study overall: Samples were obtained from a clinical trial, in which 15 Gy stereotactic body radiation therapy was delivered to primary renal cell carcinomas and nephrectomy was performed 4 weeks later. In total, 53 samples underwent TCR beta sequencing: 25 or so tumors plus 27 peripheral blood samples. In the 45 to 65 samples combined, some 4,000,000 unique CDR3 nucleotide sequences were found, encoding roughly 2.5 million unique CDR3 amino acid sequences.

What the work shows at the level of the full study, not this receptor alone: An increase in top tumor clonotypes in blood was observed from baseline to 2 weeks post-radiation, followed by contraction by 4 weeks, which was taken to suggest transient expansion of tumor-resident clones. With a single-armed trial design, the study had no way to address how radiation dose or scheduling affects the TCR repertoire. No pretreatment tumor biopsies were available, so the baseline intratumoral presence of clonotypes could not be determined. Dynamics of the blood repertoire were not tracked past 4 weeks after treatment.

Regarding this clone: It lacks a known antigen. No base quality values were provided; no much bigger clone lies one nucleotide off.

Following the manufacturer's recommendations, the immunoSEQ kit was used to generate TCR beta libraries from genomic DNA. Library preparation used a first multiplex PCR with proprietary primers, then a second PCR adding unique barcodes, with bead cleanups after each round. A positive control reaction and a negative control reaction, both provided in the kit, were run with every batch of samples. The final libraries underwent checking on an Agilent 4200 TapeStation D1000 ScreenTape, volumetric pooling, and quantification by qPCR. An Illumina NextSeq500 fitted with a MidOutput 150-cycle cartridge performed the sequencing, running 156 Read1 cycles and 15 Index1 cycles with the kit's custom primers. The pooled library was loaded at around 0.98 pM, with an approximately 21% PhiX control spiked in. Per the original workflow: Vendor-processed data were analyzed in R, with a clonotype defined as all T cells sharing the same CDR3 nucleotide sequence. In the clone abundance analyses, frequencies were normalized to the 10,000 most abundant clones in each sample. Public T cell clones, which averaged fewer than five per sample, were excluded before analysis. A difference in abundance of at least 32-fold between compartments was used to define tumor-enriched and baseline blood-enriched clonotypes. A beta-binomial differential abundance model was used to identify clonotypes that expanded or contracted between blood time points. The Baroni-Urbani and Buser coefficient was used to measure tumor-blood repertoire similarity, and groups were compared with two-tailed Wilcoxon tests in R. Sourced from immuneACCESS, this table was stored by TCRdb with only in-frame sequences that have V and J called. A share of the clones is absent; for the studies checked, an unresolved V gene accounts for under half, and the remainder has no known explanation. Clone size and the V and J calls come from that table; the DNA yielded D and trimming. Recorded for this sample are roughly 130,000 clones; about 81% of them occurred a single time. The ten largest clones add up to under 2.5% of the sample.

After removal of 4 bases from V and 0 bases from J, the junction retains 4 bases not matched to a gene. CDR1 and CDR2 are read off the germline V gene (reference sequence) as SGHKS and YYEKEE. The CDR3 holds 15 amino acids from the cysteine to the phenylalanine. Only CDR3 DNA remains: 45 bases, in frame from the first base. In the paper's terms, the time point label means: blood 2 weeks post-SBRT. The meaning of the sample's treatment or condition label: 15 Gy SBRT to primary tumor, nephrectomy 4 weeks later. To follow tumor-enriched clonotypes, peripheral blood was collected serially from radiation-treated patients at baseline and again at 2 weeks and 4 weeks after SBRT. Every patient had renal cell carcinoma of clear cell pathology. Genomic DNA for TCR sequencing was prepared using the QIAamp DNA Blood Mini Kit (Qiagen). Samples were included in the analyses only if all quality control checks were passed.

The source is a woman aged 55-69 years with renal cell carcinoma. Recombination connected TRBV5-5 to TRBJ2-7; 10 of the junction bases match TRBD1. The sequencing here drew on blood, taken from a patient whose treatment included radiotherapy and nephrectomy. This receptor carries the CDR3 CASSVGQGISYEQYF. The DNA reads as follows: TGTGCCAGCAGCGTGGGACAGGGGATCTCCTACGAGCAGTACTTC.